The sequence of this T cell receptor (beta chain) was determined in a study of T cells after yellow fever vaccination. TCRdb used MiXCR to reprocess the 5' RACE reads, holding one entry per CDR3 protein. The sample lists more than 250,000 distinct CDR3 sequences, around 7% occurring once. This clonotype was recorded a few times. Its antigen is not known. General study findings and limits: Clones from primary vaccination mostly reappeared after the booster (around 97% CD4, just over 85% CD8). A weaker secondary response peaked on day 5, the primary on day 15.

Trimming took off 6 bases at V and 4 bases at J, with 9 bases between the two ends. The length of the CDR3 is 12 residues. This receptor was obtained from a man younger than 35 who received the YFV17D yellow fever vaccine. The chain couples TRBV12-3 or TRBV12-4 to TRBJ1-2; D is unresolved. Sequenced here: PBMCs, sampled about 41 days after the first yellow fever vaccination. CDR3 sequence: CASSPRPYGYTF. For the CDR3, the DNA is TGTGCCAGCAGCCCCCGACCCTATGGCTACACCTTC.